Listed here are 18 T cell receptor beta chains from one sample, sequenced in a study of OX40 agonist ivuxolimab in advanced cancers. Sequenced by immunoSEQ multiplex PCR; TCRdb stores in-frame clones only, minus some. The sample includes nearly 60,000 clones, over 70% of them seen just once. The specimen comprised CD4+ or CD8+ T cells sorted from blood, sampled in a trial of the OX40 agonist ivuxolimab. The receptors were gathered from an adult with an advanced solid tumor such as melanoma, head and neck, liver or kidney cancer.

The V gene is TRBV5-1, the J gene TRBJ2-1; tentative D call: TRBD2 (5 bases). V gave up 2 bases and J gave up 6 bases, with 15 bases separating them. Germline values: CDR1 SGHRS, CDR2 YFSETQ. The length of the CDR3 is 15 residues. The CDR3 sequence is CASSLGSQRSNEQFF. For the CDR3, the DNA is TGCGCCAGCAGCTTAGGGAGTCAGAGATCCAATGAGCAGTTCTTC.

J is TRBJ2-7 and V is TRBV18; D might be TRBD2 (6 bases). The CDR3 consists of 14 residues. CDR1 is KGHSH and CDR2 is LQKENI in the germline V gene. V shed 2 bases and J shed 4 bases, with 12 bases lying between them. The CDR3 sequence: CASSPERVNYEQYF. The CDR3 DNA sequence: TGTGCCAGCTCACCAGAGCGGGTGAATTACGAGCAGTACTTC.

This chain's CDR3 is CASSLSGQGFVGELFF. CDR3 DNA: TGTGCCAGCAGCCTGTCGGGACAGGGGTTTGTAGGGGAGCTGTTTTTT. V and J are TRBV9 and TRBJ2-2; 10 nucleotides align to TRBD1. Germline CDR1 and CDR2: SGDLS and YYNGEE. The junction had 11 bases not matched to a gene; V was cut back by 4 bases and J by 8 bases. The CDR3 spans 16 residues.

The chain links TRBV28 to TRBJ2-7, with TRBD1 as a possible D gene (7 bases). This CDR3 comprises 14 residues. In germline, CDR1 is MDHEN, CDR2 SYDVKM. Trimming removed 7 bases from V and 6 bases from J, with 19 bases in between. The CDR3 sequence: CASTARQGLAEQYF. Written as DNA, the CDR3 is TGTGCCAGCACCGCCCGACAGGGACTGGCCGAGCAGTACTTC.

The V call is TRBV28, the J call TRBJ2-5; D perhaps matches TRBD1 (5 bases). This CDR3 contains 13 residues. The V gene lost 3 bases and the J gene lost 7 bases, with 12 bases spanning the gap. Germline CDR1 is MDHEN and CDR2 is SYDVKM. The CDR3, as DNA: TGTGCCAGCAGTTTCCAGGGAAGACGGACCCAGTACTTC. Translation gives CASSFQGRRTQYF.

V usage is TRBV7-9 and J usage is TRBJ2-7; possibly TRBD1 for D (6 bases). Trimming pared 1 base from V and 6 bases from J, leaving 13 bases between. In germline, CDR1 is SEHNR, CDR2 FQNEAQ (reference sequence). The CDR3 spans 14 residues. This chain's CDR3 is CASSLVGGSLEQYF. The CDR3 DNA follows: TGTGCCAGCAGCTTAGTTGGGGGCTCACTCGAGCAGTACTTC.

This clone was detected once. The rearrangement joins TRBV5-4 to TRBJ2-5; D is unresolved. The germline gives CDR1 SGHNT, CDR2 YYREEE (reference sequence). The CDR3 spans 14 residues. Trimming took off 4 bases at V and 5 bases at J, with 15 bases between the two ends. This chain's CDR3 is CASSTPSSAETQYF. CDR3 nucleotide sequence: TGTGCCAGCAGCACCCCGTCGAGCGCGGAGACCCAGTACTTC.

This clone was seen a handful of times. The chain couples TRBV30 to TRBJ2-5; TRBD2 matches 7 bases. This CDR3 comprises 13 residues. Trimming at V came to 0 bases and at J to 11 bases, leaving 9 bases not matched to a gene. Germline-derived CDR1 and CDR2 are GTSNPN and SVGIG (reference sequence). The CDR3 sequence: CAWSVKAGVVQYF. The CDR3 DNA reads as TGTGCCTGGAGTGTCAAGGCGGGAGTAGTTCAGTACTTC.

This clone has a handful of counts. The chain has TRBV10-1 and TRBJ1-5; no definite D call. Trimming left V 2 bases short and J 6 bases short, with 8 bases between. This CDR3 comprises 13 residues. Germline loops: CDR1 WNHNN, CDR2 SYGVQD (reference sequence). This chain's CDR3 is CASSEGIGQPQHF. The CDR3 bases are TGCGCCAGCAGTGAGGGTATCGGTCAGCCCCAGCATTTT.

V usage is TRBV6-1 and J usage is TRBJ1-5; D may be TRBD1 (6 bases). V lost 6 bases, J lost 6 bases, and 18 bases lay in between. The CDR3 runs 15 residues. CDR1 and CDR2 (germline): MNHNS, SASEGT. The CDR3 DNA reads TGTGCCAGCAGCGACGGACTACAGGGAGGTCAGCCCCAGCATTTT. Residues: CASSDGLQGGQPQHF.

This clone was counted once. This chain connects TRBV6-5 to TRBJ2-3; tentatively, D is TRBD2 (5 bases). Germline lookup yields CDR1 MNHEY and CDR2 SVGAGI. The CDR3 runs to 14 residues. The ends were cut back, 6 bases at V and 4 bases at J, with 14 bases in the middle. CDR3 sequence (DNA): TGTGCCAGCAGGGTTGACTACCCGGCAGATACGCAGTATTTT. Its translation: CASRVDYPADTQYF.

J is TRBJ1-1 and V is TRBV28; a weak D match, TRBD1 (6 bases). Germline-derived CDR1 and CDR2 are MDHEN and SYDVKM. Trimming left V 7 bases short and J 10 bases short, with 16 bases between. The CDR3 runs 12 residues. Here the CDR3 reads CASKNQGLGAFF. The CDR3 DNA is TGTGCCAGCAAAAACCAGGGGTTAGGAGCTTTCTTT.

The CDR3 spells CSVSQGLDQPQHF. The CDR3 DNA is TGCAGCGTTTCACAGGGGTTGGATCAGCCCCAGCATTTT. The chain recombines TRBV29-1 with TRBJ1-5; 7 nucleotides match TRBD1. Looked up from germline, CDR1 is SQVTM and CDR2 is ANQGSEA. This CDR3 has 13 amino acids. The ends lost 5 bases at V and 5 bases at J; junction bases unmatched: 6.

The rearrangement links TRBV30 to TRBJ1-1; unclear D gene. The CDR3 is made up of 12 amino acids. The germline V gene encodes CDR1 GTSNPN and CDR2 SVGIG (reference sequence). V lost 4 bases and J 1 base, leaving 7 bases between the germline ends. The CDR3 nucleotides are TGTGCCTGGACCCGACGGAACACTGAAGCTTTCTTT. This encodes CAWTRRNTEAFF.

V gene TRBV10-3 combines with J gene TRBJ1-1; TRBD1 matches at 9 bases. The CDR3 length is 13 residues. V gave up 11 bases and J gave up 0 bases; unmatched junction bases: 4. Germline assignment: CDR1 ENHRY and CDR2 SYGVKD. The CDR3 region is CAAGQGMNTEAFF. The CDR3 bases are TGTGCCGCCGGACAGGGGATGAACACTGAAGCTTTCTTT.

This sequence joins TRBV7-3 and TRBJ2-5, with D perhaps TRBD1 or TRBD2 (5 bases each). The CDR3 loop spans 13 amino acids. V shed 1 base and J shed 8 bases, with 11 bases lying between them. Per the germline V gene, CDR1 is SGHTA and CDR2 is FQGTGA. In DNA form, the CDR3 reads TGTGCCAGCAGCTTAAGGGACGGGGAAACCCAGTACTTC. It specifies CASSLRDGETQYF.

This chain joins TRBV6-1 and TRBJ2-1, with TRBD2 matching 9 bases. The V gene end was trimmed by 6 bases and the J gene end by 6 bases; junction bases not matched to a gene: 6. The germline V gene has CDR1 MNHNS and CDR2 SASEGT. The CDR3 contains 14 residues. In DNA form, the CDR3 reads TGTGCCAGCAGCAGACTAGCGGCCCTCAATGAGCAGTTCTTC. Amino acid sequence: CASSRLAALNEQFF.

This clone was recorded only once. This chain joins TRBV19 and TRBJ1-1; 7 bases line up with TRBD1. Germline V gene sequence: CDR1 LNHDA, CDR2 SQIVND (reference sequence). With 8 bases clipped from V and 0 bases from J, the junction kept 6 bases outside the gene matches. The CDR3 sequence is 14 residues long. Here the CDR3 reads CASAMGQMNTEAFF. The DNA of the CDR3 is TGTGCCAGTGCGATGGGACAGATGAACACTGAAGCTTTCTTT.